A single sample gave rise to the 18 T cell receptor beta chains below, sequenced in a study of radiotherapy plus CTLA-4 blockade in lung cancer. TCRdb keeps only in-frame clones here, not all; method: immunoSEQ multiplex PCR. The sample has about 78,000 clones; roughly 86% are singletons. The source was peripheral blood, collected from a patient treated with radiotherapy plus ipilimumab. These receptors all come from a human donor with non-small cell lung cancer who had a partial response to radiotherapy plus ipilimumab.

V usage is TRBV5-1 and J usage is TRBJ2-2; 8 bases match TRBD1. This CDR3 contains 15 residues. Germline loops: CDR1 SGHRS, CDR2 YFSETQ. V lost 1 base, J lost 7 bases, and 6 bases stayed unmatched. The CDR3 reads CASSLQGALLGELFF. The CDR3 region has the DNA TGCGCCAGCAGCTTGCAGGGGGCGCTTCTCGGGGAGCTGTTTTTT.

The V call is TRBV7-9, the J call TRBJ2-7; 15 bases align to TRBD2. CDR1 is SEHNR and CDR2 is FQNEAQ in the germline V gene (reference sequence). V shed 6 bases, J shed 1 base, and the junction held 7 bases outside the gene matches. CDR3 length: 17 residues. Here the CDR3 DNA reads TGTGCCAGCAGTGGACTAGCGGGAGGGGGAAGTTCCTACGAGCAGTACTTC. As protein: CASSGLAGGGSSYEQYF.

This chain connects TRBV7-2 to TRBJ2-7; D gene ambiguous. V dropped 2 bases and J dropped 0 bases, with 11 bases sitting between them. CDR3 length equals 15 residues. In germline, CDR1 is SGHTA, CDR2 FQGNSA. The CDR3 spells CASSLTADSSYEQYV. CDR3 coding DNA: TGTGCCAGCAGCTTAACTGCAGATAGCTCCTACGAGCAGTACGTC.

The V gene is TRBV6-5, the J gene TRBJ1-2; TRBD1 aligns across 9 bases. This CDR3 spans 14 amino acids. CDR1 and CDR2 from the germline V gene are MNHEY and SVGAGI. The junction had 10 bases not matched to a gene; V was cut back by 6 bases and J by 8 bases. Here the CDR3 DNA reads TGTGCCAGCAGGGAAGGGACAGGGTTTGGAGGCTACACCTTC. Translated: CASREGTGFGGYTF.

The chain combines TRBV6-6 with TRBJ2-7; weak D call: TRBD2 (6 bases). This CDR3 has 14 residues. Trimming removed 0 bases from V and 0 bases from J, with 6 bases in between. CDR1 and CDR2 from the germline V gene are MNHNY and SVGAGI (reference sequence). This CDR3 is CASSYSEGSYEQYF. CDR3 DNA: TGTGCCAGCAGTTACTCGGAGGGCTCCTACGAGCAGTACTTC.

The chain recombines TRBV28 with TRBJ1-5; D not certain. The CDR3 is 11 amino acids. Per germline, CDR1 MDHEN and CDR2 SYDVKM. V lost 4 bases and J 6 bases, leaving 4 bases between the germline ends. The CDR3: CASSSGQPQHF. The CDR3 DNA is TGTGCCAGCAGTTCGGGTCAGCCCCAGCATTTT. The complete variable domain, with remaining parts taken from reference TRBV28 and TRBJ1-5, reads DVKVTQSSRYLVKRTGEKVFLECVQDMDHENMFWYRQDPGLGLRLIYFSYDVKMKEKGDIPEGYSVSREKKERFSLILESASTNQTSMYLCASSSGQPQHFGDGTRLSIL.

The gene calls are TRBV10-3 and TRBJ2-7; D may be TRBD1 (6 bases). The CDR3 covers 13 residues. Trimming cost V 10 bases and J 2 bases, with 15 bases left between them. Germline V CDR1 and CDR2: ENHRY, SYGVKD. The CDR3, as DNA: TGTGCCACCTCACCAGGGGACCCCTACGAGCAGTACTTC. Translation: CATSPGDPYEQYF.

The chain links TRBV7-3 to TRBJ2-2; 9 bases map to TRBD1. The CDR3 has 18 residues. The V segment lost 5 bases and the J segment 5 bases; nucleotides outside the gene matches: 15. Germline V gives CDR1 SGHTA, CDR2 FQGTGA. The CDR3 sequence is CASSPTRKGQGGTGELFF. The CDR3 nucleotides read TGTGCCAGCAGCCCAACCAGGAAGGGACAGGGAGGGACCGGGGAGCTGTTTTTT.

This sequence joins TRBV19 and TRBJ2-6; TRBD2 aligns across 7 bases. Germline trimming cut 3 bases from V and 9 bases from J; bases unmatched to any gene: 5. The CDR3 totals 14 residues. The V gene's germline CDR1 is LNHDA and CDR2 SQIVND (reference sequence). The CDR3 bases are TGTGCCAGTAGTATGGGGGGGAAGGGCAACGTCCTGACTTTC. Its protein is CASSMGGKGNVLTF.

The chain is built from TRBV7-9 and TRBJ2-1; D is possibly TRBD2 (6 bases). The V end lost 11 bases, the J end lost 6 bases, and 20 bases lay between the germline ends. The CDR3 contains 14 residues. Germline V gene lookup returns CDR1 SEHNR and CDR2 FQNEAQ (reference sequence). CDR3 sequence (DNA): TGTGCCCCCAGCCCGGCGGGACCCCCCAATGAGCAGTTCTTC. It codes for CAPSPAGPPNEQFF.

J is TRBJ1-2 and V is TRBV29-1; D ambiguous. The CDR3 totals 17 residues. From germline, CDR1 is SQVTM and CDR2 ANQGSEA. The V end lost 6 bases, the J end lost 8 bases, and 31 bases lay between the germline ends. The CDR3 is CSVLPPERGPKKVGYTF. The CDR3 nucleotides are TGCAGCGTCCTCCCCCCCGAGCGCGGGCCCAAAAAAGTCGGCTACACCTTC. Drawing the rest from reference TRBV29-1 and TRBJ1-2, the complete variable domain is SAVISQKPSRDICQRGTSLTIQCQVDSQVTMMFWYRQQPGQSLTLIATANQGSEATYESGFVIDKFPISRPNLTFSTLTVSNMSPEDSSIYLCSVLPPERGPKKVGYTFGSGTRLTVV.

The chain employs TRBV7-2 and TRBJ1-4; the match to TRBD1 covers 8 bases. CDR3 length: 16 residues. With V trimmed by 2 bases and J by 10 bases, 12 bases remained unmatched. Per germline, CDR1 SGHTA and CDR2 FQGNSA. This CDR3 reads CASSLKGHRGFGKLFF. The CDR3 DNA reads TGTGCCAGCAGCTTAAAAGGGCACAGGGGGTTTGGAAAACTGTTTTTT. Drawing the rest from reference TRBV7-2 and TRBJ1-4, the complete variable domain is GAGVSQSPSNKVTEKGKDVELRCDPISGHTALYWYRQSLGQGLEFLIYFQGNSAPDKSGLPSDRFSAERTGGSVSTLTIQRTQQEDSAVYLCASSLKGHRGFGKLFFGSGTQLSVL.

The V and J genes are TRBV6-1 and TRBJ2-5; TRBD1 matches 7 bases. The CDR3 length is 15 residues. The germline V gene has CDR1 MNHNS and CDR2 SASEGT. With 5 bases clipped from V and 1 base from J, the junction kept 7 bases outside the gene matches. The CDR3 sequence: CASSRGRQIQETQYF. The DNA of the CDR3 is TGTGCCAGCAGTAGGGGGCGACAAATCCAAGAGACCCAGTACTTC.

The chain uses TRBV28 and TRBJ2-7; possible D gene TRBD2, 6 bases. Germline lookup yields CDR1 MDHEN and CDR2 SYDVKM. The CDR3 is 14 residues long. V gave up 7 bases and J gave up 1 base, with 14 bases separating them. The CDR3 sequence is CASTPVGGSYEQYF. DNA for the CDR3: TGTGCCAGCACCCCGGTGGGGGGTTCCTACGAGCAGTACTTC.

This chain uses TRBV2 with TRBJ1-6, with TRBD1 identical over 11 bases. Germline CDR1 is SNHLY and CDR2 is FYNNEI. Trimming removed 4 bases from V and 9 bases from J; junction bases left unmatched: 5. This CDR3 spans 15 amino acids. The CDR3 is CASSGDRGWGSPLHF. The DNA of the CDR3 is TGTGCCAGCAGTGGGGACAGGGGGTGGGGTTCACCCCTCCACTTT.

The CDR3 reads CASSLSGTLYEQYF. The DNA of the CDR3 is TGTGCCAGCAGCCTATCCGGGACACTCTACGAGCAGTACTTC. This chain uses TRBV6-5 with TRBJ2-7, with a weak D call TRBD1 (6 bases). V was cut by 6 bases and J by 3 bases, with 15 bases left in between. From germline, CDR1 is MNHEY and CDR2 SVGAGI. The CDR3 has 14 amino acids.

The rearrangement links TRBV9 to TRBJ1-3, with 7 nucleotides matching TRBD1. Trimming cost V 3 bases and J 4 bases; bases outside gene matches: 7. The CDR3 length is 15 residues. The germline V gene encodes CDR1 SGDLS and CDR2 YYNGEE. The CDR3 reads CASSAAVGQGNTIYF. The CDR3, as DNA: TGTGCCAGCAGCGCCGCGGTGGGACAGGGAAACACCATATATTTT.

The chain recombines TRBV2 with TRBJ1-2, with 7 bases lining up with TRBD1. J lost 3 bases, V lost 5 bases, and 6 bases had no gene match. The CDR3 covers 14 residues. Germline V CDR1 and CDR2: SNHLY, FYNNEI. The CDR3 nucleotides are TGTGCCAGCAGTAACCCCGGGACAGACTATGGCTACACCTTC. Amino acid sequence: CASSNPGTDYGYTF.